This TCR beta chain is from a study of Graves' ophthalmopathy and Graves' hyperthyroidism. Researchers took RNA transcripts and amplified TCR beta CDR3 regions from them. Second-round multiplex PCR followed a first-round RT-PCR using HTBI primers. In TCRdb, the multiplex PCR reads were re-called with MiXCR into one record per CDR3 protein. The sample holds tens of thousands of distinct CDR3 sequences, about 50% seen once. In this sample, this clonotype turned up a few times. What it binds is unknown. Moderately to severely active ophthalmopathy under 3 months, CAS at least 3, NOSPECS at least 4. Study observations and caveats: Most clonotypes expanded in thyroid above 0.001 frequency were present in blood too.

Germline V gives CDR1 MDHEN, CDR2 SYDVKM. The CDR3 spans 16 residues. V was pared by 5 bases and J by 2 bases, with 7 bases of the junction left unmatched. V gene TRBV28 combines with J gene TRBJ2-1; 9 positions match TRBD1. The receptor was isolated from an adult man with Graves' ophthalmopathy. Sequenced material: peripheral blood. The CDR3 is CASSPPRDRAYNEQFF. The CDR3 DNA sequence: TGTGCCAGCAGTCCCCCCCGGGACAGGGCCTACAATGAGCAGTTCTTC.